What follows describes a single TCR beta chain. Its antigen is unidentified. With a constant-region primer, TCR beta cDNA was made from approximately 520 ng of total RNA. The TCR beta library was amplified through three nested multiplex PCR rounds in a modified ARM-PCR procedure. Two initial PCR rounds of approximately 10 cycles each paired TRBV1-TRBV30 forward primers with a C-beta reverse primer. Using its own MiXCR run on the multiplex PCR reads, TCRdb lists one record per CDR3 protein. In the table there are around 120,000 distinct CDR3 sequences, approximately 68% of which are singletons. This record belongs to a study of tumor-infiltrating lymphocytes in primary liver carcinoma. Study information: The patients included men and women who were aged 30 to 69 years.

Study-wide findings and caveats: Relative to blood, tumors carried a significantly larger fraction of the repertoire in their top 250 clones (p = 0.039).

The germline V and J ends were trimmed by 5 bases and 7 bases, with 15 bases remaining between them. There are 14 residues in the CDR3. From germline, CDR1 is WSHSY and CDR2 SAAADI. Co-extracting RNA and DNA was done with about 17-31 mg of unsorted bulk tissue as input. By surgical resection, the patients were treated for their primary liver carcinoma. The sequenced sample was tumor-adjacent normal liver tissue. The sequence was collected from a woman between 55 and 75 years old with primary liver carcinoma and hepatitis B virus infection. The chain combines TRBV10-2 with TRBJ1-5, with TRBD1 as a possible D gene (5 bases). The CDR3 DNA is TGCGCCAGCAGTATGATAGGGGAGAGGCAGCCCCAGCATTTT. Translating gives CASSMIGERQPQHF.